The clone carrying this TCR beta chain was seen repeatedly, ten times or more. Its antigen is still unknown. The data are from a study of Graves' ophthalmopathy and Graves' hyperthyroidism. Across the whole study: Upon initial diagnosis and before any treatment, peripheral blood was collected.

General observations from the study: Sensitivity reached 85% to 90% and specificity roughly 81% for a 13-signature model separating ophthalmopathy from stable hyperthyroidism. Forecasting of ophthalmopathy progression by the model achieved less than 71% sensitivity and roughly 72% specificity.

There are 13 residues in the CDR3. The V end was cut by 5 bases, the J end by 5 bases, with 10 bases between. From RNA, the CDR3 regions of TCR beta chains were amplified and sequenced. HTBI primers were employed in first-round RT-PCR, then a second-round multiplex PCR followed. A single record per CDR3 protein comes from TCRdb applying MiXCR to the multiplex PCR reads. The sample has 210,000 or so distinct CDR3 sequences; around 30% are singletons. Fresh peripheral blood (approximately 10 ml) yielded the PBMCs. This chain connects TRBV12-3 or TRBV12-4 to TRBJ1-5; D perhaps matches TRBD1 (6 bases). This receptor was identified in a man aged 50 to 59 with Graves' ophthalmopathy. Material for sequencing was peripheral blood. DNA of the CDR3: TGTGCCAGCAGTATACAGGGCTATCAGCCCCAGCATTTT. Translation: CASSIQGYQPQHF.